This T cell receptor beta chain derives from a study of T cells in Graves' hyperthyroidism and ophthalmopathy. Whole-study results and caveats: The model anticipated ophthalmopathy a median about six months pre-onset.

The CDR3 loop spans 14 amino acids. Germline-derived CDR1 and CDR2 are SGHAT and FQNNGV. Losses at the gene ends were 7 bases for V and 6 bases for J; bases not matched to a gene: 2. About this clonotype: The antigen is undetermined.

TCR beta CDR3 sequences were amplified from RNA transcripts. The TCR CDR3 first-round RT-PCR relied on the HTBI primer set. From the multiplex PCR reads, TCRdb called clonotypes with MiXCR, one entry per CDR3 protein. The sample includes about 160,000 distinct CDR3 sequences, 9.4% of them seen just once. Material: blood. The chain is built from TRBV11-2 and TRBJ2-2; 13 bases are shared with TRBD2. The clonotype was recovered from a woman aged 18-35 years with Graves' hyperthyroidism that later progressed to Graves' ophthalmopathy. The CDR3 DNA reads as TGTGCCAGCACACTAGCGGGGGGGCCCGGGGAGCTGTTTTTT. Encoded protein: CASTLAGGPGELFF.